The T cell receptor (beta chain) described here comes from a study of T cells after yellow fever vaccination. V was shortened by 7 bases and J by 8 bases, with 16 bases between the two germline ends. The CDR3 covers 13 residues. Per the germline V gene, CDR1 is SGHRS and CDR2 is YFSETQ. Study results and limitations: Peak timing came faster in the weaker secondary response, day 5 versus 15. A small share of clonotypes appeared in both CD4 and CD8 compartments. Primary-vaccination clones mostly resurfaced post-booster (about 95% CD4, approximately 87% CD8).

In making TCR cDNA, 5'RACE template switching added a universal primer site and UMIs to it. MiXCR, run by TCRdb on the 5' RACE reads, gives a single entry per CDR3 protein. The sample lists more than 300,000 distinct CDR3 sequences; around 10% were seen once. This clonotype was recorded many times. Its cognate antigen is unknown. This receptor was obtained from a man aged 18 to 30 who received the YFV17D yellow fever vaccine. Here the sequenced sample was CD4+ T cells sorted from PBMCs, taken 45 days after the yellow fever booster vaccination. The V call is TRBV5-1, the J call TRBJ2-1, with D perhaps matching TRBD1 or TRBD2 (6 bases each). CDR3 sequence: CASGTRGPDEQFF. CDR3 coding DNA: TGCGCCAGCGGAACCCGGGGGCCGGATGAGCAGTTCTTC.